A selection of T cell receptor beta chains follows, all from one sample in a study of shared clonotypes between healthy human individuals. Only in-frame clones appear in the TCRdb table, and some are missing; sequencing was by immunoSEQ multiplex PCR. The repertoire holds some 240,000 clones, with approximately 65% as singletons. Sample: memory CD4+ T cells sorted from blood. The receptors stem from a young man in good health. CDR3s include the opening cysteine and the closing phenylalanine or tryptophan. A D gene is named only where the DNA matches it firmly. Clone size appears in some rows only: once, few, many, or a class for an expanded clone.

>TRBV2|NA|TRBJ2-5|TRBD1
CASSGTGGETQYF
TGTGCCAGCAGTGGGACAGGGGGAGAGACCCAGTACTTC
>TRBV14|few|TRBJ1-2|NA
CASSQDTGMSYGYTF
TGTGCCAGCAGCCAAGATACAGGAATGAGCTATGGCTACACCTTC
>TRBV7-6|NA|TRBJ2-3|NA
CASSRRTSTDTQYF
TGTGCCAGCAGCCGCAGGACTAGCACAGATACGCAGTATTTT
>TRBV11-3|NA|TRBJ2-2|NA
CASSRRGGDTGELFF
TGTGCCAGCAGTCGACGGGGTGGGGACACCGGGGAGCTGTTTTTT
>TRBV25-1|NA|TRBJ2-2|NA
CASSEGTLVLFF
TGTGCCAGCAGTGAGGGGACGTTGGTGCTGTTTTTT
>TRBV28|NA|TRBJ2-1|TRBD2
CASSPSGRAFF
TGTGCCAGCAGTCCCTCCGGGAGGGCGTTCTTC
>TRBV10-1|NA|TRBJ2-1|TRBD2
CASSEGVLAGELEQFF
TGCGCCAGCAGTGAAGGAGTCCTAGCGGGAGAGCTTGAGCAGTTCTTC
>TRBV5-1|NA|TRBJ2-7|TRBD2
CASSRTSGRASYEQYF
TGCGCCAGCAGCCGAACTAGCGGGAGGGCCTCCTACGAGCAGTACTTC
>TRBV5-4|few|TRBJ1-2|NA
CASSLPTGGGYTF
TGTGCCAGCAGCTTACCTACCGGAGGAGGCTACACCTTC
>TRBV5-1|NA|TRBJ1-5|TRBD1
CASSPGTGGASQPQHF
TGCGCCAGCAGCCCGGGGACAGGGGGCGCGTCTCAGCCCCAGCATTTT
>TRBV11-2|NA|TRBJ1-5|NA
CASSVGTVLGQPQHF
TGTGCCAGCAGCGTGGGGACGGTGTTAGGTCAGCCCCAGCATTTT
>TRBV2|many|TRBJ2-3|NA
CASRRSTDTQYF
TGTGCCAGCAGGAGATCCACAGATACGCAGTATTTT
>TRBV7-3|NA|TRBJ2-1|NA
CASSQVSSSYNEQFF
TGTGCCAGCAGTCAAGTCTCGAGCTCCTACAATGAGCAGTTCTTC
>TRBV10-3|NA|TRBJ1-1|TRBD1
CAIRIQGRNTEAFF
TGTGCCATCAGAATACAGGGGAGGAACACTGAAGCTTTCTTT
>TRBV6-6|few|TRBJ1-2|NA
CASSLVSFGGYTF
TGTGCCAGCAGCCTCGTCTCATTCGGGGGCTACACCTTC
>TRBV2|once|TRBJ2-7|TRBD1
CASSGQGSGEQYF
TGTGCCAGCAGTGGACAGGGGTCCGGCGAGCAGTACTTC
>TRBV4-1|few|TRBJ2-5|TRBD1
CASSQAGTGGWETQYF
TGCGCCAGCAGCCAAGCCGGGACAGGGGGGTGGGAGACCCAGTACTTC
>TRBV10-3|NA|TRBJ2-1|NA
CAISERQGGVGDNEQFF
TGTGCCATCAGTGAACGACAGGGAGGTGTTGGGGACAATGAGCAGTTCTTC
>TRBV5-4|NA|TRBJ2-3|NA
CASSFISPTDTQYF
TGTGCCAGCAGCTTCATCTCTCCCACAGATACGCAGTATTTT
>TRBV6-1|NA|TRBJ2-1|NA
CASSGPRRSGRYNEQFF
TGTGCCAGCAGTGGACCCAGGAGGAGCGGCCGATACAATGAGCAGTTCTTC
>TRBV7-8|NA|TRBJ1-1|NA
CASSLAEVNTEAFF
TGTGCCAGCAGCTTAGCGGAGGTGAACACTGAAGCTTTCTTT
>TRBV30|NA|TRBJ1-4|NA
CAWSVGRKLFF
TGTGCCTGGAGTGTAGGGCGCAAACTGTTTTTT
>TRBV7-2|NA|TRBJ2-3|NA
CASSLTPWDTQYF
TGTGCCAGCAGCTTAACTCCCTGGGATACGCAGTATTTT
>TRBV29-1|NA|TRBJ1-1|NA
CSVSRGPTEAFF
TGCAGCGTTAGTCGGGGGCCAACTGAAGCTTTCTTT
>TRBV7-9|few|TRBJ2-3|NA
CASSLAGGDTDTQYF
TGTGCCAGCAGCTTAGCCGGAGGGGACACAGATACGCAGTATTTT
>TRBV2|once|TRBJ1-2|NA
CASSPTDPTPYGYTF
TGTGCCAGCAGCCCGACAGATCCCACACCCTATGGCTACACCTTC
>TRBV7-2|medium-sized|TRBJ2-7|TRBD1
CASSLTGTGVLEQYF
TGTGCCAGCAGCTTAACCGGGACAGGGGTGTTAGAGCAGTACTTC
>TRBV5-5|NA|TRBJ2-7|TRBD1
CASSIDRGRAFYEQYF
TGTGCCAGCAGCATAGACAGGGGGCGCGCTTTCTACGAGCAGTACTTC
>TRBV11-2|NA|TRBJ2-2|NA
CASSSAITTGELFF
TGTGCCAGCAGCTCGGCAATAACAACCGGGGAGCTGTTTTTT
>TRBV5-1|many|TRBJ2-6|NA
CASSLQGLGTGANVLTF
TGCGCCAGCAGCTTGCAGGGGTTAGGTACTGGGGCCAACGTCCTGACTTTC
>TRBV7-8|NA|TRBJ2-2|NA
CASSQRQIRTGELFF
TGTGCCAGCAGCCAACGACAGATCAGGACCGGGGAGCTGTTTTTT